These T cell receptor beta chains were read from a single sample in a study of cytomegalovirus exposure and HLA in healthy donors. The method was immunoSEQ multiplex PCR; TCRdb's version includes in-frame clones alone and lacks a portion of them. The repertoire holds more than 65,000 clones, 93% seen once, with 0.65% to 0.7% in the top ten. Input material: PBMCs. These receptors were collected from a young man in good health and CMV-seronegative. Each CDR3 is given with its conserved first and last residue. The D gene is left open where the match is weak. Clone sizes are given selectively: once, few, many, or a class where the clone is expanded.

v_call	d_call	clone_size	j_call	cdr3_aa	cdr3_nt
TRBV13	TRBD2	.	TRBJ2-3	CASSLGTTSGSVDTQYF	TGTGCCAGCAGCTTAGGTACGACTAGCGGGAGTGTAGATACGCAGTATTTT
TRBV19	.	.	TRBJ2-1	CASSDLIAWFF	TGTGCCAGTAGTGATCTAATAGCCTGGTTCTTC
TRBV2	TRBD1	once	TRBJ1-1	CASSLDRTEAFF	TGTGCCAGCAGCTTGGACAGGACCGAAGCTTTCTTT
TRBV18	.	.	TRBJ2-7	CASSPLAGLPYEQYF	TGTGCCAGCTCACCCCTGGCAGGGCTCCCCTACGAGCAGTACTTC
TRBV29-1	.	.	TRBJ2-1	CSVRGKREQFF	TGCAGCGTTAGGGGGAAGCGGGAGCAGTTCTTC
TRBV30	.	.	TRBJ2-5	CAWSPQKETQYF	TGTGCCTGGAGCCCCCAGAAAGAGACCCAGTACTTC
TRBV18	.	once	TRBJ2-7	CASSPRLADSSYEQYF	TGTGCCAGCTCACCCCGCCTAGCTGATAGCTCCTACGAGCAGTACTTC
TRBV5-1	TRBD1	.	TRBJ1-1	CASSFSGQTNTEAFF	TGCGCCAGCAGCTTTTCGGGACAGACGAACACTGAAGCTTTCTTT
TRBV27	TRBD2	.	TRBJ2-3	CASRSSGGAYTQYF	TGTGCCAGCAGATCTAGCGGGGGGGCGTATACGCAGTATTTT
TRBV18	TRBD2	.	TRBJ2-5	CASSRSLAGNQETQYF	TGTGCCAGCTCTCGGTCGCTAGCGGGGAACCAAGAGACCCAGTACTTC
TRBV5-1	.	.	TRBJ2-3	CASSGGPPGASDTQYF	TGCGCCAGCAGCGGGGGCCCTCCAGGGGCGTCAGATACGCAGTATTTT
TRBV5-6	.	.	TRBJ2-3	CASSSGQISTDTQYF	TGTGCCAGCAGCTCCGGACAGATTAGCACAGATACGCAGTATTTT
TRBV5-1	.	.	TRBJ1-4	CASSPPGQPNEKLFF	TGCGCCAGCAGCCCCCCCGGACAGCCTAATGAAAAACTGTTTTTT
TRBV5-6	.	.	TRBJ1-2	CASSLQGAPNYGYTF	TGTGCCAGCAGCTTGCAAGGGGCACCTAACTATGGCTACACCTTC
TRBV5-1	.	.	TRBJ2-5	CASSRLDKEETQYF	TGCGCCAGCAGCCGGCTGGACAAAGAAGAGACCCAGTACTTC
TRBV11-2	.	.	TRBJ2-1	CASSLGGYSSYNEQFF	TGTGCCAGCAGCTTAGGGGGCTACAGCTCCTACAATGAGCAGTTCTTC
TRBV27	TRBD1	few	TRBJ1-2	CASSHRDRAGYTF	TGTGCCAGCAGTCACCGGGACAGGGCAGGCTACACCTTC
TRBV5-1	.	.	TRBJ1-6	CASSLTDNNSPLHF	TGCGCCAGCAGCTTGACAGACAATAATTCACCCCTCCACTTT
TRBV4-3	.	.	TRBJ1-4	CASSQKGAPVSEKLFF	TGCGCCAGCAGCCAAAAAGGGGCCCCGGTGAGTGAAAAACTGTTTTTT
TRBV2	TRBD1	.	TRBJ2-5	CASRLQGTQETQYF	TGTGCCAGCAGACTACAGGGGACCCAAGAGACCCAGTACTTC
TRBV5-4	.	.	TRBJ2-1	CASSFPRYNEQFF	TGTGCCAGCAGCTTTCCCCGTTACAATGAGCAGTTCTTC
TRBV5-4	TRBD1	.	TRBJ1-2	CASTLTGVNGYTF	TGTGCCAGCACCTTGACAGGGGTTAATGGCTACACCTTC
TRBV10-3	TRBD1	.	TRBJ1-2	CAISEKRGPYGYTF	TGTGCCATCAGTGAAAAGAGGGGGCCCTATGGCTACACCTTC
TRBV5-1	TRBD1	.	TRBJ2-7	CASSGQGTGSYEQYF	TGCGCCAGCAGCGGACAGGGCACAGGCTCCTACGAGCAGTACTTC
TRBV27	.	.	TRBJ1-5	CASSLRQGNQPQHF	TGTGCCAGCAGTCTTAGACAGGGCAATCAGCCCCAGCATTTT
TRBV7-9	.	few	TRBJ2-7	CASSRILTGIEQYF	TGTGCCAGCAGCCGGATTTTAACAGGGATCGAGCAGTACTTC
TRBV11-3	.	.	TRBJ1-1	CASSKYKNTEAFF	TGTGCCAGCAGCAAGTACAAGAACACTGAAGCTTTCTTT
TRBV10-1	.	.	TRBJ2-3	CATQDGGNTDTQYF	TGCGCCACGCAGGATGGGGGGAACACAGATACGCAGTATTTT
TRBV7-9	TRBD1	.	TRBJ1-1	CASNNPGTAVLNTEAFF	TGTGCCAGCAACAACCCGGGGACAGCAGTCCTTAACACTGAAGCTTTCTTT
TRBV11-2	TRBD2	.	TRBJ2-1	CASSFPRTSGGYNEQFF	TGTGCCAGCAGCTTCCCCCGGACTAGCGGGGGATACAATGAGCAGTTCTTC
TRBV2	.	.	TRBJ1-4	CASSVRDPEKLFF	TGTGCCAGCAGTGTCAGGGATCCTGAAAAACTGTTTTTT
TRBV2	.	.	TRBJ1-1	CASSVRAFGAFF	TGTGCCAGCAGTGTGAGGGCTTTTGGCGCTTTCTTT
TRBV7-2	.	once	TRBJ2-1	CASRGEGSYNEQFF	TGTGCCAGCAGAGGAGAGGGCTCCTACAATGAGCAGTTCTTC
TRBV14	.	.	TRBJ1-2	CASRTDRNYGYTF	TGTGCCAGCAGGACCGACAGGAACTATGGCTACACCTTC
TRBV5-1	TRBD1	.	TRBJ2-1	CASSRTGQYNEQFF	TGCGCCAGCAGCCGTACGGGACAGTACAATGAGCAGTTCTTC
TRBV2	.	.	TRBJ1-5	CASSGKGPSNQPQHF	TGTGCCAGCAGTGGGAAGGGGCCAAGCAATCAGCCCCAGCATTTT
TRBV5-1	TRBD1	.	TRBJ1-1	CASSLAKTQGALPVAEAFF	TGCGCCAGCAGCTTGGCCAAGACCCAGGGGGCCCTTCCTGTGGCTGAAGCTTTCTTT
TRBV14	TRBD2	.	TRBJ2-1	CASSAPIAGVRDEQFF	TGTGCCAGCAGCGCTCCAATAGCGGGAGTGAGGGATGAGCAGTTCTTC
TRBV7-9	.	.	TRBJ2-7	CASSLGGVYEQYF	TGTGCCAGCAGCTTAGGGGGAGTCTACGAGCAGTACTTC
TRBV11-3	.	.	TRBJ1-1	CASSGGVRAFF	TGTGCCAGCAGCGGAGGGGTGCGAGCTTTCTTT
TRBV6-5	TRBD1	.	TRBJ1-1	CASSYSTGLGTEAFF	TGTGCCAGCAGTTACTCGACAGGGTTGGGCACTGAAGCTTTCTTT
TRBV7-9	.	.	TRBJ2-2	CASSPGWDTGELFF	TGTGCCAGCAGTCCAGGGTGGGACACCGGGGAGCTGTTTTTT
TRBV7-7	TRBD1	.	TRBJ1-2	CASSSQSPINRGKVIRDYGYTF	TGTGCTAGCAGCTCACAGTCCCCAATTAACAGGGGTAAAGTGATCAGGGACTATGGCTACACCTTC
TRBV2	TRBD1	.	TRBJ1-6	CASTLWGTGGSSYNSPLHF	TGTGCCAGCACCCTTTGGGGGACAGGGGGCAGCTCCTATAATTCACCCCTCCACTTT
TRBV7-6	TRBD1	.	TRBJ1-2	CASSQEFRDSLNYGYTF	TGTGCCAGCAGCCAAGAATTCCGGGACAGCTTAAATTATGGCTACACCTTC
TRBV28	TRBD2	once	TRBJ2-1	CASGTSGTSSYNEQFF	TGTGCCAGCGGCACTAGCGGGACGAGCTCCTACAATGAGCAGTTCTTC